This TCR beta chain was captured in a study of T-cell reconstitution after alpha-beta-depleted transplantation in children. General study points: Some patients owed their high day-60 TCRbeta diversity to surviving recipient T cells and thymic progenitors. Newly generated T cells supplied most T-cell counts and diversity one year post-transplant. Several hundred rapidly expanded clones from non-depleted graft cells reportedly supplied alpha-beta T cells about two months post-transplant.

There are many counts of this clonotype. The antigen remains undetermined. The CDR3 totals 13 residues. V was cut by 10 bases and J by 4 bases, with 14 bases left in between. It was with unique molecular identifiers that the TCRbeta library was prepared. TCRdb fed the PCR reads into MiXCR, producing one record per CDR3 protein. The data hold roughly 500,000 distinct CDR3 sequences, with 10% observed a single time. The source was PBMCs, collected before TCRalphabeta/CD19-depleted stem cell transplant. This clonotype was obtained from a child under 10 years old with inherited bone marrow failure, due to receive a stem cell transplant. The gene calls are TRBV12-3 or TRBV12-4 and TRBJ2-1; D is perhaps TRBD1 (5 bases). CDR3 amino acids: CATKAQVYNEQFF. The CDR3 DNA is TGTGCCACGAAGGCACAGGTGTACAATGAGCAGTTCTTC.